Below, 17 T cell receptor beta chains from the same sample are listed, as sequenced in a study of cytomegalovirus exposure and HLA in healthy donors. Both 60 Vbeta primers and 13 Jbeta primers went into the PCR. Method: immunoSEQ multiplex PCR; TCRdb's copy keeps in-frame clones and lacks some. This table has more than 50,000 clones, 65% to 90% appearing once. The sequenced sample was PBMCs. The receptors were gathered from a female donor in good health and CMV-seronegative.

This chain links TRBV4-1 with TRBJ2-1; unclear D gene. This CDR3 has 17 amino acids. V lost 0 bases to trimming and J lost 0 bases, with 12 bases between them. CDR1 and CDR2 (germline): MGHRA, YSYEKL. The CDR3 is CASSQDPGRISYNEQFF. In DNA form, the CDR3 reads TGCGCCAGCAGCCAAGATCCTGGCAGGATCTCCTACAATGAGCAGTTCTTC.

V gene TRBV7-9 combines with J gene TRBJ2-2, with D maybe TRBD1 (5 bases). V gave up 5 bases and J gave up 4 bases, with 14 bases separating them. Germline values: CDR1 SEHNR, CDR2 FQNEAQ (reference sequence). The CDR3 runs 15 residues. Here the CDR3 DNA reads TGTGCCAGCAGCCTCTTCGACAGCCCCACCGGGGAGCTGTTTTTT. Translation gives CASSLFDSPTGELFF.

This chain uses TRBV27 with TRBJ1-3; the match to TRBD1 covers 7 bases. V dropped 6 bases and J dropped 5; count of bases not matched to a gene: 13. Germline lookup yields CDR1 MNHEY and CDR2 SMNVEV (reference sequence). This CDR3 is built from 16 residues. The CDR3 nucleotides read TGTGCCAGCAGGTCACAGCGACAGGGCATACGAAACACCATATATTTT. Translation: CASRSQRQGIRNTIYF.

V is TRBV2 and J is TRBJ2-5; a weak D match, TRBD1 (5 bases). This CDR3 contains 12 residues. Germline loops: CDR1 SNHLY, CDR2 FYNNEI. Trimming cost V 7 bases and J 0 bases, with 6 bases left between them. The CDR3 loop is CASKGYQETQYF. DNA for the CDR3: TGTGCCAGCAAGGGGTACCAAGAGACCCAGTACTTC.

In regard to this clone: This specimen includes other DNA sequences encoding the same CDR3. V usage is TRBV6-1 and J usage is TRBJ1-1; D is ambiguous. The germline CDR1 and CDR2 sequences are MNHNS and SASEGT. Trimming removed 4 bases from V and 0 bases from J, with 6 bases in between. The length of the CDR3 is 13 residues. The CDR3 loop reads CASSVGMNTEAFF. The CDR3 nucleotides read TGTGCCAGCAGTGTCGGGATGAACACTGAAGCTTTCTTT.

Remarks on this clone: A read error is likely here: a far larger clone is one base away. V is TRBV9 and J is TRBJ1-5; D possibly corresponds to TRBD1 (6 bases). Trimming removed 4 bases from V and 5 bases from J, with 10 bases in between. CDR3 length equals 13 residues. Germline CDR1 SGDLS, CDR2 YYNGEE. Here the CDR3 DNA reads TGTGCCAGCAGCCGGGAGGGGGATCAGCCCCAGCATTTT. This encodes CASSREGDQPQHF.

The CDR3 protein is CASSPGQGNYGYTF. CDR3 DNA: TGTGCCAGCAGCCCGGGACAGGGGAACTATGGCTACACCTTC. This chain links TRBV27 with TRBJ1-2; 10 bases agree with TRBD1. This CDR3 spans 14 amino acids. The germline V gene has CDR1 MNHEY and CDR2 SMNVEV (reference sequence). V was clipped by 6 bases and J by 2 bases; unmatched bases: 3.

This clone was seen just once. The chain is built from TRBV2 and TRBJ2-5; possibly TRBD2 for D (5 bases). The CDR3 runs 14 residues. CDR1 and CDR2 from the germline V gene are SNHLY and FYNNEI. V shed 4 bases and J shed 5 bases, with 14 bases lying between them. The CDR3 DNA follows: TGTGCCAGCAGTGGCTTACAAAGAGGGGAGACCCAGTACTTC. Translating it yields CASSGLQRGETQYF. Combining the CDR3 with reference TRBV2 and TRBJ2-5 gives the whole variable domain EPEVTQTPSHQVTQMGQEVILRCVPISNHLYFYWYRQILGQKVEFLVSFYNNEISEKSEIFDDQFSVERPDGSNFTLKIRSTKLEDSAMYFCASSGLQRGETQYFGPGTRLLVL.

The J gene is TRBJ1-1, the V gene TRBV5-6; possibly TRBD1 for D (6 bases). CDR3 size: 15 residues. V was shortened by 0 bases and J by 5 bases, with 14 bases between the two germline ends. The germline gives CDR1 SGHDT, CDR2 YYEEEE. The CDR3 sequence is CASSLAGQFYTEAFF. The CDR3 DNA is TGTGCCAGCAGCTTGGCCGGACAGTTTTATACTGAAGCTTTCTTT.

The V and J genes are TRBV7-2 and TRBJ2-7; perhaps TRBD1 as D (6 bases). Germline V gene lookup returns CDR1 SGHTA and CDR2 FQGNSA. The V gene lost 5 bases and the J gene lost 3 bases, with 8 bases spanning the gap. The CDR3 extends over 12 amino acids. DNA for the CDR3: TGTGCCAGCAGCCAACAGGGCTACGAGCAGTACTTC. It codes for CASSQQGYEQYF.

V gene TRBV7-9 combines with J gene TRBJ1-4; D ambiguous. Germline-derived CDR1 and CDR2 are SEHNR and FQNEAQ (reference sequence). Trimming shortened V by 2 bases and J by 7 bases, and 17 bases separated the two germline ends. This CDR3 is 16 amino acids long. Here the CDR3 reads CASSLSQRQRGEKLFF. CDR3 sequence (DNA): TGTGCCAGCAGCTTATCCCAGCGGCAACGGGGTGAAAAACTGTTTTTT.

The gene calls are TRBV30 and TRBJ1-1; perhaps TRBD1 as D (5 bases). Germline V CDR1 and CDR2: GTSNPN, SVGIG (reference sequence). Trimming pared 8 bases from V and 0 bases from J, leaving 16 bases between. This CDR3 region has 14 residues. The CDR3 bases are TGTGCCCTGAAACGTCGGGGGATGAACACTGAAGCTTTCTTT. Translating it yields CALKRRGMNTEAFF. The full variable domain, completed using reference TRBV30 and TRBJ1-1, is SQTIHQWPATLVQPVGSPLSLECTVEGTSNPNLYWYRQAAGRGLQLLFYSVGIGQISSEVPQNLSASRPQDRQFILSSKKLLLSDSGFYLCALKRRGMNTEAFFGQGTRLTVV.

The rearrangement uses TRBV30 and TRBJ1-3; no definite D call. The V and J ends lost 2 bases and 0 bases respectively, with 11 bases between them. The CDR3 runs 15 residues. Germline V gene lookup returns CDR1 GTSNPN and CDR2 SVGIG (reference sequence). The CDR3 nucleotides read TGTGCCTGGAGTCAAGGGAGCCTCTCTGGAAACACCATATATTTT. Translated: CAWSQGSLSGNTIYF.

V is TRBV6-6 and J is TRBJ1-5, with D possibly TRBD1 on 6 matching bases. CDR1 is MNHNY and CDR2 is SVGAGI in the germline V gene (reference sequence). There are 15 residues in the CDR3. The V and J ends lost 0 bases and 7 bases respectively, with 13 bases between them. In DNA, the CDR3 is TGTGCCAGCAGTTACTCGACACAGGGTGGACAGCCCCAGCATTTT. Translation gives CASSYSTQGGQPQHF.

Only a few counts were recorded for this clone. CDR3 bases: TGTGCCAGCAGCTTGGGAGAGACTAGCGGATTGCTCTACGAGCAGTACTTC. Its protein is CASSLGETSGLLYEQYF. V gene TRBV5-4 combines with J gene TRBJ2-5, with TRBD2 matching 9 bases. The closer fit of TRBJ2-7 to the DNA end suggests the J call may be wrong. This CDR3 region has 17 residues. The germline V gene has CDR1 SGHNT and CDR2 YYREEE (reference sequence).

This chain connects TRBV6-5 to TRBJ2-3; D is possibly TRBD2 (6 bases). CDR3 size: 14 residues. From germline, CDR1 is MNHEY and CDR2 SVGAGI. With 5 bases removed from V and 0 bases from J, the gap between germline ends came to 9 bases. CDR3 DNA: TGTGCCAGCAGTCCTAGCGACAGCACAGATACGCAGTATTTT. Amino acid sequence: CASSPSDSTDTQYF.

The rearrangement uses TRBV7-8 and TRBJ2-3, with TRBD2 identical over 11 bases. Trimming removed 5 bases from V and 4 bases from J; junction bases left unmatched: 11. Germline-derived CDR1 and CDR2 are SGHVS and FQNEAQ. The CDR3 is made up of 17 amino acids. As DNA, the CDR3 is TGTGCCAGCAGCCCCCTCCTACTAGCGGGAGAACCAGATACGCAGTATTTT. It codes for CASSPLLLAGEPDTQYF.